This TCR beta chain was recovered during a study of blood T cell repertoires in COVID-19. While infection was still active, Seattle patients were enrolled and then followed longitudinally. Under the authors' procedure: Scientists estimated how many nucleated cells there were by amplifying reference gene primers. Clones were sequenced by immunoSEQ multiplex PCR, and TCRdb holds only the in-frame ones, with some missing. That table is the source of V, J and clone size, and D and trimming were worked out from the DNA. The table shows roughly 180,000 clones, with 85% occurring only once. What was sequenced was peripheral blood. The TCR originated in a woman aged 45-60 years with COVID-19, enrolled during active disease.

The CDR3 here is CASSQEGLAGGLTNEQFF. The DNA of the CDR3 is TGTGCCAGCAGCCAAGAGGGACTAGCGGGGGGCCTCACCAATGAGCAGTTCTTC. The chain uses TRBV3-1 (or the pseudogene TRBV3-2) and TRBJ2-1, with TRBD2 matching over 15 bases. This CDR3 region has 18 residues. Germline V gene sequence: CDR1 LGHDT, CDR2 YNNKEL (reference sequence). Unmatched junction bases numbered 6, after V lost 0 bases and J lost 6 bases.